This TCR beta chain was profiled in a study of shared clonotypes between healthy human individuals. Profiling relied on immunoSEQ multiplex PCR, and the TCRdb table lists in-frame clones only, not all of them. The sample includes about 1.5 million clones, roughly 96% of them seen just once. This CDR3 contains 15 residues. CDR1 and CDR2 (germline): SGHVS, FQNEAQ. V shed 3 bases and J shed 3 bases, with 12 bases lying between them. This receptor was identified in a man aged 25-45 years in good health. The sample was naive CD4+ T cells sorted from blood. The subset denotes: CD45RA+ positively selected. The chain employs TRBV7-8 and TRBJ2-1; D is unclear. In DNA form, the CDR3 reads TGTGCCAGCAGCTTTCCAGGAGACGACTACAATGAGCAGTTCTTC. The encoded protein is CASSFPGDDYNEQFF.